A single sample gave rise to the 18 T cell receptor beta chains below, sequenced in a study of patients and donors after allogeneic stem cell transplantation. From the RT-PCR reads, TCRdb called clonotypes with MiXCR, one entry per CDR3 protein. The data contain about 960,000 distinct CDR3 sequences, 15% to 20% of them seen just once; the ten biggest clones take up approximately 5.9%. The specimen was blood, either unsorted or a sorted T cell fraction (not recorded which). These receptor sequences come from a human donor who was either an allogeneic HSCT recipient or a stem cell or donor lymphocyte infusion donor (not recorded which). It is not recorded whose cells these are; they may come from a transplant donor.

The chain links TRBV4-3 to TRBJ2-7; 10 nucleotides agree with TRBD1. Germline CDR1 is LGHNA and CDR2 is YSLEER. V lost 0 bases and J lost 4; bases outside the gene matches: 3. CDR3 size: 15 residues. Written as DNA, the CDR3 is TGCGCCAGCAGCCAAGATCGGACAGGGGGGTACGAGCAGTACTTC. Amino acid sequence: CASSQDRTGGYEQYF.

V usage is TRBV30 and J usage is TRBJ2-5, with 12 bases fitting TRBD2. Germline CDR1 is GTSNPN and CDR2 is SVGIG (reference sequence). The CDR3 length is 16 residues. Trimming cost V 4 bases and J 7 bases; bases outside gene matches: 13. CDR3: CAWNPMTSGSRGTQYF. DNA for the CDR3: TGTGCCTGGAACCCTATGACTAGCGGGAGTAGGGGGACCCAGTACTTC.

This clonotype occurred a few times. The chain links TRBV5-1 to TRBJ2-5; TRBD2 matches at 10 bases. CDR3 length equals 17 residues. Germline lookup yields CDR1 SGHRS and CDR2 YFSETQ. V was clipped by 0 bases and J by 4 bases; unmatched bases: 9. CDR3 loop: CASSLEPSGGSGETQYF. The CDR3 DNA follows: TGCGCCAGCAGCTTGGAGCCTAGCGGGGGTTCGGGAGAGACCCAGTACTTC.

The chain employs TRBV5-1 and TRBJ1-1, with 7 positions matching TRBD1. This CDR3 is built from 16 residues. The trim removed 4 bases at V and 0 bases at J, leaving 9 bases unmatched. CDR1 is SGHRS and CDR2 is YFSETQ in the germline V gene. The CDR3 DNA sequence: TGCGCCAGCAGCGGCCCGGGACAGACTATGAACACTGAAGCTTTCTTT. Translated: CASSGPGQTMNTEAFF.

The V gene is TRBV5-1, the J gene TRBJ2-1; D is undetermined. There are 13 residues in the CDR3. V dropped 1 base and J dropped 9 bases, with 11 bases sitting between them. CDR1 and CDR2 (germline): SGHRS, YFSETQ. CDR3 region: CASSLSQLSEQFF. CDR3 bases: TGCGCCAGCAGCTTGTCCCAGCTGAGTGAGCAGTTCTTC.

The genes are TRBV7-3 and TRBJ2-6; maybe TRBD1 (5 bases). Germline lookup yields CDR1 SGHTA and CDR2 FQGTGA. This CDR3 region has 18 residues. V dropped 1 base and J dropped 0 bases, with 13 bases sitting between them. The DNA for the CDR3 is TGTGCCAGCAGCTTAATAGGCAAAAGGGGCTCTGGGGCCAACGTCCTGACTTTC. Protein sequence: CASSLIGKRGSGANVLTF.

The gene calls are TRBV28 and TRBJ1-4; D gene unclear. The V and J ends lost 4 bases and 8 bases respectively, with 8 bases between them. The germline V gene has CDR1 MDHEN and CDR2 SYDVKM. This CDR3 region has 12 residues. CDR3 region: CASSYLWEKLFF. The CDR3 DNA reads as TGTGCCAGCAGTTACCTTTGGGAAAAACTGTTTTTT.

This clonotype was found a few times. The CDR3 region has the DNA TGTGCCAGCAGTTGGGCGGGGGCGTTTCTCAATGAGCAGTTCTTC. It encodes CASSWAGAFLNEQFF. The chain uses TRBV27 and TRBJ2-1, with D possibly matching TRBD2 (7 bases). Between the trimmed V and J ends, which lost 4 bases and 6 bases, there was a span of 16 bases. The CDR3 runs to 15 residues. The germline CDR1 and CDR2 sequences are MNHEY and SMNVEV (reference sequence).

The chain recombines TRBV11-2 with TRBJ2-7; D is uncertain. V was cut by 6 bases and J by 6 bases, with 9 bases left in between. The CDR3 extends over 11 amino acids. Germline CDR1 and CDR2: SGHAT and FQNNGV. The CDR3 DNA reads TGTGCCAGCAGGTCTGGGGTCGAGCAGTACTTC. Encoded protein: CASRSGVEQYF.

The chain uses TRBV3-1 and TRBJ2-3, with a possible D match to TRBD1 (6 bases). V lost 5 bases to trimming and J lost 4 bases, with 13 bases between them. Germline lookup yields CDR1 LGHDT and CDR2 YNNKEL (reference sequence). The CDR3 length is 14 residues. In nucleotides, the CDR3 is TGTGCCAGCAGCGCTAGGGGGTCGGCAGATACGCAGTATTTT. This encodes CASSARGSADTQYF.

This clonotype was detected only a few times. This chain links TRBV9 with TRBJ2-1; 12 bases line up with TRBD2. V gave up 4 bases and J gave up 0 bases; unmatched junction bases: 5. Germline V lookup: CDR1 SGDLS, CDR2 YYNGEE. This CDR3 is built from 17 residues. The CDR3 is CASSSTSGGLSYNEQFF. DNA for the CDR3: TGTGCCAGCAGCTCGACTAGCGGGGGACTCTCCTACAATGAGCAGTTCTTC.

About this clonotype itself: A read error may produce the germline difference seen at one junction end. V gene TRBV20-1 combines with J gene TRBJ2-7; possibly TRBD1 for D (6 bases). CDR1 DFQATT and CDR2 SNEGSKA come from the germline V gene (reference sequence). There are 12 residues in the CDR3. In nucleotides, the CDR3 is TGCAGTGCTAGAGTATCACAGGGATCCCTCTTCTTC. As protein: CSARVSQGSLFF.

The chain carries TRBV12-3 or TRBV12-4 and TRBJ2-1, with 16 positions matching TRBD2. The CDR3 runs to 18 residues. V lost 6 bases, J lost 1 base, and 6 bases stayed unmatched. The CDR3 loop reads CASRGGLAGGLSYNEQFF. CDR3 DNA: TGTGCCAGCAGGGGGGGACTAGCGGGGGGGCTATCCTACAATGAGCAGTTCTTC.

This chain joins TRBV20-1 and TRBJ2-3; 7 bases fit TRBD2. Germline V gives CDR1 DFQATT, CDR2 SNEGSKA (reference sequence). The trim removed 4 bases at V and 10 bases at J, leaving 14 bases unmatched. CDR3 length equals 14 residues. CDR3 in DNA: TGCAGTGCTAACGGGGGACTAACTGAGTATGCGCAGTATTTT. Translated, it gives CSANGGLTEYAQYF.

The table lists this clonotype with a few counts. The gene calls are TRBV5-1 and TRBJ2-3; weak D call: TRBD2 (5 bases). The CDR3 is made up of 15 amino acids. Trimming left V 7 bases short and J 1 base short, with 16 bases between. CDR1 and CDR2 from the germline V gene are SGHRS and YFSETQ. The CDR3 nucleotides read TGCGCCAGCCGCTCCCGGACTTTTGGCACAGATACGCAGTATTTT. It encodes CASRSRTFGTDTQYF.

The chain employs TRBV27 and TRBJ1-5; TRBD1 aligns across 9 bases. V lost 6 bases to trimming and J lost 0 bases; unmatched junction nucleotides: 3. Per germline, CDR1 MNHEY and CDR2 SMNVEV (reference sequence). This CDR3 is built from 15 residues. The CDR3 loop reads CASRQGANSNQPQHF. CDR3 nucleotides: TGTGCCAGCAGACAGGGGGCGAATAGCAATCAGCCCCAGCATTTT.

V and J are TRBV10-3 and TRBJ2-1, with D tentatively TRBD1 (6 bases). CDR3 length equals 13 residues. CDR1 and CDR2 (germline): ENHRY, SYGVKD. Between the trimmed V and J ends, which lost 3 bases and 9 bases, there was a span of 12 bases. The CDR3 DNA reads TGTGCCATCAGTGATAGCCAGGGGATTGAGCAGTTCTTC. It codes for CAISDSQGIEQFF.

V gene TRBV6-1 combines with J gene TRBJ1-2; D is unresolved. The CDR3 has 12 amino acids. Germline CDR1 MNHNS, CDR2 SASEGT. Trimming removed 1 base from V and 8 bases from J, with 8 bases in between. The DNA for the CDR3 is TGTGCCAGCAGTGAAGGTATCGGGGGCTACACCTTC. Translation gives CASSEGIGGYTF.